This entry describes one T cell receptor beta chain. The antigen is not known. CDR3 length: 15 residues. Germline V lookup: CDR1 MNHEY, CDR2 SVGAGI. The V segment lost 7 bases and the J segment 4 bases; nucleotides outside the gene matches: 12. This entry is derived from a study of graft-versus-host responses after intestinal transplantation. Across the study: Those transplanted obtained multivisceral, liver-intestinal, or isolated intestinal grafts.

Study-wide results and limits: Recipient bone marrow held GvH clones, some seen earlier in ileum or blood.

Sequencing was performed with immunoSEQ multiplex PCR; in TCRdb, only in-frame clones are kept and a portion is missing. The profile shows 25,000 to 35,000 clones, 70% to 90% of them singletons. The rearrangement links TRBV6-5 to TRBJ2-5, with 7 nucleotides matching TRBD1. This TCR derives from a human patient who received an intestinal transplant, so some T cells may come from the graft donor. Material: PBMCs, obtained around 460 days after intestinal transplantation. CDR3 amino acids: CASNHRTGYRETQYF. Here the CDR3 DNA reads TGTGCCAGCAACCACCGGACAGGTTACAGAGAGACCCAGTACTTC.